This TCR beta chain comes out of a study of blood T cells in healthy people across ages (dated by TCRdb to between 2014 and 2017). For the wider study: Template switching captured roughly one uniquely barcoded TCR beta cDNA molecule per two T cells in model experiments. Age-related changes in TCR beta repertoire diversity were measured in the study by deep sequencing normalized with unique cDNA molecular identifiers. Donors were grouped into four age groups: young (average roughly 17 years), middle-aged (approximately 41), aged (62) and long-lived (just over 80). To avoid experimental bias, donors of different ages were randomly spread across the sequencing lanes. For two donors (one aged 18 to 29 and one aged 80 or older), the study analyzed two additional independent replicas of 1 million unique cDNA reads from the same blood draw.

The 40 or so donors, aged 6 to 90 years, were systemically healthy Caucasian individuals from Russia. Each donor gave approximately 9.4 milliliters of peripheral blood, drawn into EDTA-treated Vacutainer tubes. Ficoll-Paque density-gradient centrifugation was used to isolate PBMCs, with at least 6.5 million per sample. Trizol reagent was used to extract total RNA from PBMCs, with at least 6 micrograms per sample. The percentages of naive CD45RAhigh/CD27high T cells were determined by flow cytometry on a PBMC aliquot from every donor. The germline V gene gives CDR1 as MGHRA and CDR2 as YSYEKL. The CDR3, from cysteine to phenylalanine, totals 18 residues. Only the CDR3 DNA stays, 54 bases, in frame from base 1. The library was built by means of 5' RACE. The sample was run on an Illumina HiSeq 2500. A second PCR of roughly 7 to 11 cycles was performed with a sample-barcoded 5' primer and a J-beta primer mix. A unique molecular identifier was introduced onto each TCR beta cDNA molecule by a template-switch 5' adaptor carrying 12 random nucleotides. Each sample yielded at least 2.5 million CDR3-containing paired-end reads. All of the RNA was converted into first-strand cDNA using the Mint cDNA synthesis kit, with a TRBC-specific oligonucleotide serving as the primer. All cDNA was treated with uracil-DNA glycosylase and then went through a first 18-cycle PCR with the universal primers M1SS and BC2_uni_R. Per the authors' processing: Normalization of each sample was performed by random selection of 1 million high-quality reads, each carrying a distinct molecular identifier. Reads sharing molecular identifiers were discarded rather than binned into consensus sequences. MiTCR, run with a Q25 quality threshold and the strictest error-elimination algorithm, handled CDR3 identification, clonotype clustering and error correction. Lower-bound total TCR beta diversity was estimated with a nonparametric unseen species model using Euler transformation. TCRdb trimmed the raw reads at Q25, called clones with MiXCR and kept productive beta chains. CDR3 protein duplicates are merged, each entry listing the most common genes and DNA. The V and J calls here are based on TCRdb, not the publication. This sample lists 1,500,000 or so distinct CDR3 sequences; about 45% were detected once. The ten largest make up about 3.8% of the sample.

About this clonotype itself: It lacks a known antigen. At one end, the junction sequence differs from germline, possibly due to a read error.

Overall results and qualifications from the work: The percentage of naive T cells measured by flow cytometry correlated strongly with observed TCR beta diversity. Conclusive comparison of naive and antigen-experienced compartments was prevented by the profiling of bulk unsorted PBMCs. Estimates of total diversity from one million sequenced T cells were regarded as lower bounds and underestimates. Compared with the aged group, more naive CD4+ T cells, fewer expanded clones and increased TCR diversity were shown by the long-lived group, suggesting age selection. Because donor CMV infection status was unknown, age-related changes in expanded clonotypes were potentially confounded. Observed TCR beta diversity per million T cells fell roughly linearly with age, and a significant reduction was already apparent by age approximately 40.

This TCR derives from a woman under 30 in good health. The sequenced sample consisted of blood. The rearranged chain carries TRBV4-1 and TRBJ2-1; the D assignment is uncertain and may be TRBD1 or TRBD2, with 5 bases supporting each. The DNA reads TGCGCCAGCAGCAAAAGGGGATCCGGGGTAGGCTCCTACAATGAGCCGTTCTTC. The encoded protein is CASSKRGSGVGSYNEPFF.